This entry lists 24 T cell receptor beta chains sequenced from one sample in a study of control samples from healthy donors and cancer patients. Measured with immunoSEQ multiplex PCR; TCRdb has only the in-frame clones, and not every one. The data contain approximately 40,000 clones, 80% to 90% of them singletons. Source material: PBMCs. The receptors derive from a woman aged 55-75 years with lung cancer.

The chain has TRBV7-7 and TRBJ2-5; possibly TRBD1 for D (5 bases). Germline CDR1 SSHAT, CDR2 FNYEAQ (reference sequence). CDR3 size: 15 residues. Trimming took off 0 bases at V and 3 bases at J, with 11 bases between the two ends. CDR3 coding DNA: TGTGCCAGCAGCTTAGCGCAGGGTGACGAAGAGACCCAGTACTTC. This codes for CASSLAQGDEETQYF.

The chain employs TRBV5-4 and TRBJ2-1, with 7 bases fitting TRBD2. V shed 3 bases, J shed 0 bases, and the junction held 6 bases outside the gene matches. The CDR3 consists of 16 residues. CDR1 and CDR2 (germline): SGHNT, YYREEE (reference sequence). This CDR3 is CASSSSGLSSYNEQFF. The CDR3 DNA is TGTGCCAGCAGCTCTAGCGGCCTCAGCTCCTACAATGAGCAGTTCTTC. Together with reference TRBV5-4 and TRBJ2-1, the CDR3 gives the full variable domain: ETGVTQSPTHLIKTRGQQVTLRCSSQSGHNTVSWYQQALGQGPQFIFQYYREEENGRGNFPPRFSGLQFPNYSSELNVNALELDDSALYLCASSSSGLSSYNEQFFGPGTRLTVL.

The chain carries TRBV7-3 and TRBJ2-5; D possibly corresponds to TRBD1 (5 bases). Germline loops: CDR1 SGHTA, CDR2 FQGTGA. This CDR3 has 14 amino acids. Trimming removed 5 bases at V and 1 base at J, with 11 bases between. As DNA, the CDR3 is TGTGCCAGCAGCGAGACAGTAACCCAAGAGACCCAGTACTTC. As protein: CASSETVTQETQYF. Supplemented by reference TRBV7-3 and TRBJ2-5, the full variable domain reads GAGVSQTPSNKVTEKGKYVELRCDPISGHTALYWYRQSLGQGPEFLIYFQGTGAADDSGLPNDRFFAVRPEGSVSTLKIQRTERGDSAVYLCASSETVTQETQYFGPGTRLLVL.

This clone has a handful of counts. In DNA form, the CDR3 reads TGTGCCAGCAGCTTAACCGCCGGGGTGAACACTGAAGCTTTCTTT. It specifies CASSLTAGVNTEAFF. V usage is TRBV7-3 and J usage is TRBJ1-1; D gene uncertain. V was clipped by 0 bases and J by 0 bases, with 8 bases between them. The length of the CDR3 is 15 residues. The germline gives CDR1 SGHTA, CDR2 FQGTGA.

The V and J genes are TRBV3-1 (or the pseudogene TRBV3-2) and TRBJ1-6; 8 bases are shared with TRBD1. Germline V gives CDR1 LGHDT, CDR2 YNNKEL (reference sequence). J lost 15 bases, V lost 1 base, and 8 bases had no gene match. The CDR3 covers 14 residues. CDR3 sequence (DNA): TGTGCCAGCAGCCAAGGGACAGGGAGCCTTCACCTCCACTTT. Protein sequence: CASSQGTGSLHLHF.

The V and J genes are TRBV7-2 and TRBJ2-7; D is perhaps TRBD2 (6 bases). Germline V gives CDR1 SGHTA, CDR2 FQGNSA. The CDR3 totals 13 residues. V was clipped by 5 bases and J by 2 bases, with 10 bases between them. The CDR3 loop reads CASSDRLAYEQYF. Written as DNA, the CDR3 is TGTGCCAGCAGCGACCGACTAGCCTACGAGCAGTACTTC.

The genes are TRBV7-9 and TRBJ1-3; 7 positions match TRBD1. The CDR3 covers 16 residues. Germline CDR1 is SEHNR and CDR2 is FQNEAQ (reference sequence). After removal of 2 bases from V and 4 bases from J, the junction contained 8 bases not matched to a gene. The CDR3: CASSLSGTAGGNTIYF. The CDR3 region has the DNA TGTGCCAGCAGCTTATCGGGGACAGCGGGGGGAAACACCATATATTTT.

This clone was detected a few times. This chain links TRBV7-2 with TRBJ2-3; the D gene is possibly TRBD2 (5 bases). Germline-derived CDR1 and CDR2 are SGHTA and FQGNSA. This CDR3 has 13 amino acids. The V and J ends lost 8 bases and 1 base respectively, with 10 bases between them. In nucleotides, the CDR3 is TGTGCCAGCTTTCGTAGCGGCACAGATACGCAGTATTTT. Translation gives CASFRSGTDTQYF.

The chain couples TRBV4-2 to TRBJ1-1, with D possibly TRBD1 on 5 matching bases. The V and J ends lost 2 bases and 5 bases respectively, with 15 bases between them. CDR3 length equals 15 residues. Germline V CDR1 and CDR2: LGHNA, YNFKEQ. The CDR3 here is CASSQSEAGGTEAFF. CDR3 bases: TGTGCCAGCAGCCAAAGTGAGGCGGGGGGGACTGAAGCTTTCTTT.

V usage is TRBV9 and J usage is TRBJ2-5; TRBD2 agrees at 7 bases. The CDR3 has 15 amino acids. CDR1 and CDR2 (germline): SGDLS, YYNGEE. The J segment lost 5 bases and the V segment lost 3 bases, leaving 10 bases of the junction unmatched. As DNA, the CDR3 is TGTGCCAGCAGCGCCTGGACTAGTGCAGGGGAGACCCAGTACTTC. Amino acids: CASSAWTSAGETQYF.

This clone was found a few times. The V and J genes are TRBV5-4 and TRBJ2-2; D not resolved. V lost 6 bases and J 8 bases, leaving 14 bases between the germline ends. The CDR3 runs 13 residues. Germline V gives CDR1 SGHNT, CDR2 YYREEE (reference sequence). Here the CDR3 reads CASTPDRSGELFF. CDR3 in DNA: TGTGCCAGCACCCCGGATCGATCTGGGGAGCTGTTTTTT.

The chain recombines TRBV2 with TRBJ1-6; 9 bases are a match to TRBD1. CDR3 size: 17 residues. Germline V gene sequence: CDR1 SNHLY, CDR2 FYNNEI. Trimming removed 6 bases from V and 7 bases from J; junction bases left unmatched: 13. The CDR3 bases are TGTGCCAGCAGCGAATTTCGCCGGGACAGGGCCAATTCACCCCTCCACTTT. As protein: CASSEFRRDRANSPLHF.

The gene calls are TRBV11-3 and TRBJ2-1; 14 bases line up with TRBD2. Germline CDR1 is SGHNT and CDR2 is YENEEA. Trimming at V came to 0 bases and at J to 5 bases, leaving 3 bases not matched to a gene. CDR3 size: 17 residues. The CDR3 spells CASSLDGTSGGNNEQFF. The CDR3 DNA is TGTGCCAGCAGCTTAGATGGGACTAGCGGGGGAAACAATGAGCAGTTCTTC.

The genes are TRBV4-3 and TRBJ1-4; D is undetermined. Germline CDR1 reads LGHNA; CDR2 reads YSLEER. Trimming took 0 bases from V and 2 from J, leaving 10 bases between them. The CDR3 is 16 residues long. CDR3 loop: CASSQDWVGTNEKLFF. The CDR3 nucleotides read TGCGCCAGCAGCCAAGATTGGGTTGGGACTAATGAAAAACTGTTTTTT.

This chain joins TRBV5-1 and TRBJ2-2, with D possibly being TRBD1 (6 bases). Germline assignment: CDR1 SGHRS and CDR2 YFSETQ. Trimming removed 7 bases from V and 5 bases from J, with 18 bases in between. The length of the CDR3 is 15 residues. This chain's CDR3 is CASLQSGAGTGELFF. DNA of the CDR3: TGCGCCAGCCTTCAATCAGGGGCGGGTACCGGGGAGCTGTTTTTT.

The chain joins TRBV7-8 to TRBJ2-1, with 9 positions matching TRBD2. The V gene's germline CDR1 is SGHVS and CDR2 FQNEAQ. Trimming took 2 bases from V and 6 from J; bases not matched to a gene: 11. This CDR3 is 17 amino acids long. The CDR3 DNA reads as TGTGCCAGCAGCTTATCCGTGACTAGCGGTGAGGCCAATGAGCAGTTCTTC. Translated, it gives CASSLSVTSGEANEQFF.

In its sample, this clone was seen a few times. V and J are TRBV28 and TRBJ1-5; D possibly corresponds to TRBD1 (6 bases). The V gene lost 6 bases and the J gene lost 5 bases, with 11 bases spanning the gap. Germline V gene sequence: CDR1 MDHEN, CDR2 SYDVKM. CDR3 size: 13 residues. The CDR3 is CASSRRTDQPQHF. The CDR3 DNA sequence: TGTGCCAGCAGCAGGAGGACAGATCAGCCCCAGCATTTT.

This chain connects TRBV29-1 to TRBJ2-7, with D maybe TRBD1 (6 bases). Per the germline V gene, CDR1 is SQVTM and CDR2 is ANQGSEA. The length of the CDR3 is 13 residues. V was shortened by 6 bases and J by 1 base, with 13 bases between the two germline ends. CDR3 loop: CSVDLTGSYEQYF. DNA of the CDR3: TGCAGCGTAGACTTGACAGGATCCTACGAGCAGTACTTC.

The rearrangement links TRBV18 to TRBJ2-1, with D possibly being TRBD1 or TRBD2 (5 bases each). CDR3 length: 17 amino acids. CDR1 KGHSH and CDR2 LQKENI come from the germline V gene. V lost 2 bases, J lost 15 bases, and 29 bases lay in between. The CDR3 bases are TGTGCCAGCTCACCAACCGGGGTCAGGGATAGTGATAAAAGGCGGTTCTTC. Protein sequence: CASSPTGVRDSDKRRFF.

This chain uses TRBV10-1 with TRBJ2-3; no reliable D call. Trimming took off 6 bases at V and 5 bases at J, with 6 bases between the two ends. The CDR3 has 11 residues. Germline assignment: CDR1 WNHNN and CDR2 SYGVQD (reference sequence). CDR3 amino acids: CASSPGDTQYF. The CDR3 DNA is TGCGCCAGCAGCCCTGGAGATACGCAGTATTTT.

The rearrangement links TRBV6-5 to TRBJ1-6; 8 bases fit TRBD1. Germline V gene lookup returns CDR1 MNHEY and CDR2 SVGAGI. The ends lost 4 bases at V and 4 bases at J; junction bases unmatched: 6. This CDR3 is 16 amino acids long. The CDR3 reads CASSLDRVVYNSPLHF. The CDR3 nucleotides are TGTGCCAGCAGTTTGGACAGGGTGGTTTATAATTCACCCCTCCACTTT.

By sample fraction, this clone is large (0.1 to 1%). The chain recombines TRBV6-5 with TRBJ1-5; no clear D. Germline V gives CDR1 MNHEY, CDR2 SVGAGI. V was cut by 0 bases and J by 5 bases, with 5 bases left in between. The CDR3 is 13 amino acids. CDR3 loop: CASSYSADQPQHF. In DNA form, the CDR3 reads TGTGCCAGCAGTTACTCGGCAGATCAGCCCCAGCATTTT.

The chain uses TRBV20-1 and TRBJ1-5, with D possibly matching TRBD1 (5 bases). Trimming took 3 bases from V and 3 from J, leaving 12 bases between them. The CDR3 loop spans 14 amino acids. Germline V lookup: CDR1 DFQATT, CDR2 SNEGSKA (reference sequence). CDR3 region: CSASTGLTNQPQHF. CDR3 sequence (DNA): TGCAGTGCTAGTACGGGACTGACCAATCAGCCCCAGCATTTT.

J is TRBJ1-2 and V is TRBV11-2, with D tentatively TRBD1 (5 bases). The CDR3 consists of 14 residues. Germline V gene sequence: CDR1 SGHAT, CDR2 FQNNGV. Trimming shortened V by 1 base and J by 6 bases, and 12 bases separated the two germline ends. This CDR3 is CASSLGRDGDGYTF. In DNA form, the CDR3 reads TGTGCCAGCAGCTTAGGCCGGGACGGAGATGGCTACACCTTC. The entire variable domain, with the rest obtained from reference TRBV11-2 and TRBJ1-2, is as follows: EAGVAQSPRYKIIEKRQSVAFWCNPISGHATLYWYQQILGQGPKLLIQFQNNGVVDDSQLPKDRFSAERLKGVDSTLKIQPAKLEDSAVYLCASSLGRDGDGYTFGSGTRLTVV.